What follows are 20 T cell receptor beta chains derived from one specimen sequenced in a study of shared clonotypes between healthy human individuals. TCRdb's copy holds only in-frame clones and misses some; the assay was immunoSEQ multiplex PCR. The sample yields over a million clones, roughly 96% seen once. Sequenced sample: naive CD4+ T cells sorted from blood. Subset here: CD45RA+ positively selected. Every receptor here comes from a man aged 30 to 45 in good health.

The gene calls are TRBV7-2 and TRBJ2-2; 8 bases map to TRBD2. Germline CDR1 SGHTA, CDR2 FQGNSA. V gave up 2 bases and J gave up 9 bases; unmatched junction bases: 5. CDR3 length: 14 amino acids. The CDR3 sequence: CASSLSAGDRELFF. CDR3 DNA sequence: TGTGCCAGCAGCTTATCAGCGGGAGATAGGGAGCTGTTTTTT.

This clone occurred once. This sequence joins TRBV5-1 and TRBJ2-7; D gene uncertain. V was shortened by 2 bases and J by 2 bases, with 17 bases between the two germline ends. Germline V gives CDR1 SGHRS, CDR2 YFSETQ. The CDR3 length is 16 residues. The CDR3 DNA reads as TGCGCCAGCAGCTTCGCTCCAGTGACTGCAACCTACGAGCAGTACTTC. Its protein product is CASSFAPVTATYEQYF.

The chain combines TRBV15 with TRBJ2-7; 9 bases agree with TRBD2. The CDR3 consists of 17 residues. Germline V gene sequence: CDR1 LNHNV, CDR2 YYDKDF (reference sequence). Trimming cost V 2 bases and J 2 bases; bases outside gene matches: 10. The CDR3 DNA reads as TGTGCCACCAGCAGAATCTCTAGCGGGGCCTTCCCCTACGAGCAGTACTTC. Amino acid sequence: CATSRISSGAFPYEQYF. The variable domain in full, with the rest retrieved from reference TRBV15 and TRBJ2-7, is DAMVIQNPRYQVTQFGKPVTLSCSQTLNHNVMYWYQQKSSQAPKLLFHYYDKDFNNEADTPDNFQSRRPNTSFCFLDIRSPGLGDTAMYLCATSRISSGAFPYEQYFGPGTRLTVT.

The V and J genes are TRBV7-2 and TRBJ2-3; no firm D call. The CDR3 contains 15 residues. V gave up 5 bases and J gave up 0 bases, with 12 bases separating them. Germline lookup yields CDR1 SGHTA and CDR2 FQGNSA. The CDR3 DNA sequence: TGTGCCAGCAGCCAGACGGCCTATAGCACAGATACGCAGTATTTT. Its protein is CASSQTAYSTDTQYF.

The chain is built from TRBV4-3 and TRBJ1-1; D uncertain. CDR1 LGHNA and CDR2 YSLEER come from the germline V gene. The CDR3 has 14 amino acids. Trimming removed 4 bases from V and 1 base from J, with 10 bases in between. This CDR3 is CASSPQASNTEAFF. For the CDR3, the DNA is TGCGCCAGCAGCCCGCAAGCATCGAACACTGAAGCTTTCTTT.

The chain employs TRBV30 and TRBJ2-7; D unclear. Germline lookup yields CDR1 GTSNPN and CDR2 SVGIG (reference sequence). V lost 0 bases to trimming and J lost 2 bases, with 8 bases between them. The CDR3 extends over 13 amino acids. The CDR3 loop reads CAWSVRSPYEQYF. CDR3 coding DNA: TGTGCCTGGAGTGTAAGGTCTCCCTACGAGCAGTACTTC.

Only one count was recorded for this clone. CDR3 coding DNA: TGCAGCGCAGTCCGTGGGGGTCCCTACGAGCAGTACTTC. Encoded protein: CSAVRGGPYEQYF. The chain is built from TRBV29-1 and TRBJ2-7; D assignment may be TRBD1 or TRBD2 (5 bases each). The ends were cut back, 7 bases at V and 2 bases at J, with 15 bases in the middle. Germline assignment: CDR1 SQVTM and CDR2 ANQGSEA. The CDR3 consists of 13 residues.

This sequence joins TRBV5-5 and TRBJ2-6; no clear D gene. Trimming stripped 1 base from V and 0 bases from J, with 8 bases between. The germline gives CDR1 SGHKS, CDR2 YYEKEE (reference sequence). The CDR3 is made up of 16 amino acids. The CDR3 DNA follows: TGTGCCAGCAGCTTGCCAGTGAGCTCTGGGGCCAACGTCCTGACTTTC. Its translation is CASSLPVSSGANVLTF.

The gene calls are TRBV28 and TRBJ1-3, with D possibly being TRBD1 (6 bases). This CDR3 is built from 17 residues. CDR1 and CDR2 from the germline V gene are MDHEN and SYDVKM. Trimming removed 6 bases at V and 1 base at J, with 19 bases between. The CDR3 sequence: CASRGGALRSSGNTIYF. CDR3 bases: TGTGCCAGCAGAGGGGGGGCCTTGAGAAGTTCTGGAAACACCATATATTTT.

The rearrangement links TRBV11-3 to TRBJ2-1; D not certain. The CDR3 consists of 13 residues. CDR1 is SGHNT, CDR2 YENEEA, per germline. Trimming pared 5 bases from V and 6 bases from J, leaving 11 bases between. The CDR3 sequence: CASSVSGVNEQFF. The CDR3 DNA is TGTGCCAGCAGCGTTAGTGGGGTCAATGAGCAGTTCTTC.

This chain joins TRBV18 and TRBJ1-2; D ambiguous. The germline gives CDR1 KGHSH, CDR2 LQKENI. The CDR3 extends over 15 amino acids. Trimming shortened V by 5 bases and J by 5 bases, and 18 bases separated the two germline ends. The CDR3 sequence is CASSGWRQGGYGYTF. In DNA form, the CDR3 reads TGTGCCAGCTCAGGATGGCGCCAAGGAGGGTATGGCTACACCTTC.

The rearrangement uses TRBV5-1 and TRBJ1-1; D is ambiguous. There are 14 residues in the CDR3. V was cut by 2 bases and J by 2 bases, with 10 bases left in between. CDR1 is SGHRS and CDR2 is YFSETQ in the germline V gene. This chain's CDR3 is CASSFTTANTEAFF. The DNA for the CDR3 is TGCGCCAGCAGCTTCACCACAGCAAACACTGAAGCTTTCTTT.

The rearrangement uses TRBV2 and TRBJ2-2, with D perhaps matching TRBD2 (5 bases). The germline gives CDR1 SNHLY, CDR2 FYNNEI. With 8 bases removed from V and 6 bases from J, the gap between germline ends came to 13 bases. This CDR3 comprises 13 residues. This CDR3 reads CASRRYGAGELFF. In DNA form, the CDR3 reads TGTGCCAGCCGAAGATACGGGGCCGGGGAGCTGTTTTTT.

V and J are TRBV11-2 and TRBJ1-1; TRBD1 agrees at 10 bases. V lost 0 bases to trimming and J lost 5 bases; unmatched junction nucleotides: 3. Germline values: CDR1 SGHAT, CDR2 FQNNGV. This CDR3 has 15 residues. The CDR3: CASSLEGQGLTEAFF. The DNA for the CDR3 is TGTGCCAGCAGCTTAGAGGGACAGGGGTTAACTGAAGCTTTCTTT.

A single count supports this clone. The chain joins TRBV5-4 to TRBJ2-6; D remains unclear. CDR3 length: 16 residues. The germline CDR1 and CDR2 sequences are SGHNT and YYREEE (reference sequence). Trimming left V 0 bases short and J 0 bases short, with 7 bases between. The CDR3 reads CASSLGPHSGANVLTF. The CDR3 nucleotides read TGTGCCAGCAGCTTGGGCCCCCACTCTGGGGCCAACGTCCTGACTTTC.

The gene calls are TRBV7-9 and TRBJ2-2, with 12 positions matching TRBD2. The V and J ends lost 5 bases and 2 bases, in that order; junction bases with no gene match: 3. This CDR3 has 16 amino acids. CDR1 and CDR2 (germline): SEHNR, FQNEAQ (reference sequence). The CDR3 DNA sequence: TGTGCCAGCAGCCCGGGACTAGCGGGTAACACCGGGGAGCTGTTTTTT. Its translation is CASSPGLAGNTGELFF.

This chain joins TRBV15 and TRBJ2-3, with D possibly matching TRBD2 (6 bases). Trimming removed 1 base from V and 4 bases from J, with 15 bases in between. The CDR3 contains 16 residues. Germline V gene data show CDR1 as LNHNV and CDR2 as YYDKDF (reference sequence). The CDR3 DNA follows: TGTGCCACCAGCAGAGGGAGTCCGGGAGCCGCAGATACGCAGTATTTT. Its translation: CATSRGSPGAADTQYF.

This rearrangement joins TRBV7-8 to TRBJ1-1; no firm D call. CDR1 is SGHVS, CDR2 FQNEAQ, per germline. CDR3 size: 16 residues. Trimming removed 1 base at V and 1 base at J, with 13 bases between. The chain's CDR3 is CASSLGPRGRNTEAFF. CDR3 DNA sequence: TGTGCCAGCAGCTTAGGACCCCGAGGCCGGAACACTGAAGCTTTCTTT.

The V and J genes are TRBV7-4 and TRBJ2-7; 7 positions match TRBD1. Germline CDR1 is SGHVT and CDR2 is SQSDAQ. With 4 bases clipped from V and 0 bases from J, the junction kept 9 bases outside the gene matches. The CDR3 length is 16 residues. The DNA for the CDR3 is TGTGCCAGCAGCTCAGACAGGGTAAGGAGCTCCTACGAGCAGTACTTC. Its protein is CASSSDRVRSSYEQYF.

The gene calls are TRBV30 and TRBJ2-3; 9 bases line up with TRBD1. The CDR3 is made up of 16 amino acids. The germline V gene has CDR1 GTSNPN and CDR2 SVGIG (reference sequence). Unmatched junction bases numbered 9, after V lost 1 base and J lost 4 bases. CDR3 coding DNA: TGTGCCTGGAGTGGACCTACAGGGGGCAGGTCAGATACGCAGTATTTT. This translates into CAWSGPTGGRSDTQYF.